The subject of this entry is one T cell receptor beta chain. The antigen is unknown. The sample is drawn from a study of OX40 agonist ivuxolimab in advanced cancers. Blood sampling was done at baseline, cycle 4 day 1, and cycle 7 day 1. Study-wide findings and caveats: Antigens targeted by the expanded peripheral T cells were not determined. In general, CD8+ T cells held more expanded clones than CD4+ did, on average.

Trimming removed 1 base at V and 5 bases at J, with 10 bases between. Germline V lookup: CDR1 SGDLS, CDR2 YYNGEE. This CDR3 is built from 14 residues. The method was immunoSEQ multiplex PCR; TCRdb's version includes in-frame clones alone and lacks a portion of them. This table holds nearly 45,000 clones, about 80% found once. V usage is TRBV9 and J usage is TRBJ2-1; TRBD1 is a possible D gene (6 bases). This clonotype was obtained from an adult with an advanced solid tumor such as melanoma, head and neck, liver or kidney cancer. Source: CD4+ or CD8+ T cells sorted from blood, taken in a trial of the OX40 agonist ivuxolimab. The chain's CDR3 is CASSVLRDNNEQFF. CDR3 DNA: TGTGCCAGCAGCGTACTCCGGGACAACAATGAGCAGTTCTTC. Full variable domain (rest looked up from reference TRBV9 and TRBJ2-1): DSGVTQTPKHLITATGQRVTLRCSPRSGDLSVYWYQQSLDQGLQFLIQYYNGEERAKGNILERFSAQQFPDLHSELNLSSLELGDSALYFCASSVLRDNNEQFFGPGTRLTVL.